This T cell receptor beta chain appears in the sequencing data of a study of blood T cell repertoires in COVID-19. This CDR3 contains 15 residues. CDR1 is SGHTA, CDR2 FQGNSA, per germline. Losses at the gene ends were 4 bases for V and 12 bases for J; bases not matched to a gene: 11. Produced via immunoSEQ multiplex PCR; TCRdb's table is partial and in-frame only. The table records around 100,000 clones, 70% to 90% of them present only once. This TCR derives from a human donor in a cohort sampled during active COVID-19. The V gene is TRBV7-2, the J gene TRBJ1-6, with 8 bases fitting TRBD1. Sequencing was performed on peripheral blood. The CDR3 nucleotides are TGTGCCAGCAGCTCCCGAGGACAGGGATTAGGACCCCTCCACTTT. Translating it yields CASSSRGQGLGPLHF.